The next 15 T cell receptor beta chains were all read from a single sample in a study of response to subunit inactivated influenza vaccine. A single record per CDR3 protein comes from TCRdb applying MiXCR to the RT-PCR reads. The data show 500,000 to 600,000 distinct CDR3 sequences, with approximately 15% seen just once and less than 4% held by the top ten. This specimen was CD4+ T cells sorted from PBMCs, taken roughly 24 months after vaccination. The receptors were gathered from a man aged 50 to 75 who received an inactivated influenza vaccine.

The rearrangement joins TRBV20-1 to TRBJ2-1, with D tentatively TRBD2 (6 bases). Looked up from germline, CDR1 is DFQATT and CDR2 is SNEGSKA (reference sequence). The ends were cut back, 3 bases at V and 5 bases at J, with 14 bases in the middle. The CDR3 has 14 amino acids. The CDR3 region is CSASRSGRNNEQFF. The CDR3 DNA sequence: TGCAGTGCTAGTCGGAGCGGGCGAAACAATGAGCAGTTCTTC.

The chain combines TRBV24-1 with TRBJ1-2, with TRBD1 matching over 7 bases. This CDR3 has 13 amino acids. Germline CDR1 and CDR2: KGHDR and SFDVKD. The V segment lost 5 bases and the J segment 1 base; nucleotides outside the gene matches: 0. The CDR3 loop is CATSGDSNYGYTF. The CDR3 DNA sequence: TGTGCCACCAGTGGGGACAGTAACTATGGCTACACCTTC.

This clonotype was seen a few times. The V gene is TRBV4-2, the J gene TRBJ1-4; possible D gene TRBD1, 5 bases. This CDR3 has 11 residues. V was shortened by 0 bases and J by 14 bases, with 7 bases between the two germline ends. Germline V gene sequence: CDR1 LGHNA, CDR2 YNFKEQ. DNA of the CDR3: TGTGCCAGCAGCCAAGAAAGGGGTCTGTTTTTT. Its translation: CASSQERGLFF.

V and J are TRBV10-3 and TRBJ2-5; no firm D call. Per germline, CDR1 ENHRY and CDR2 SYGVKD. This CDR3 contains 13 residues. With 3 bases removed from V and 1 base from J, the gap between germline ends came to 6 bases. The CDR3 loop reads CAISDGVQETQYF. CDR3 bases: TGTGCCATCAGTGATGGCGTCCAAGAGACCCAGTACTTC.

V gene TRBV18 combines with J gene TRBJ2-5, with D possibly TRBD1 on 6 matching bases. The V end lost 1 base, the J end lost 1 base, and 10 bases lay between the germline ends. This CDR3 is 15 amino acids long. Germline V CDR1 and CDR2: KGHSH, LQKENI. CDR3 DNA sequence: TGTGCCAGCTCACCACGTACAGGGATCCAAGAGACCCAGTACTTC. Its translation: CASSPRTGIQETQYF.

The rearrangement uses TRBV6-5 and TRBJ2-7; D uncertain. This CDR3 is built from 15 residues. Trimming removed 2 bases from V and 2 bases from J, with 13 bases in between. The germline V gene encodes CDR1 MNHEY and CDR2 SVGAGI. CDR3 loop: CASSYSFQVTYEQYF. CDR3 nucleotide sequence: TGTGCCAGCAGTTACAGTTTTCAGGTTACCTACGAGCAGTACTTC.

The table lists this clonotype with a few counts. V is TRBV5-1 and J is TRBJ2-1; TRBD2 matches 12 bases. V lost 3 bases to trimming and J lost 9 bases; unmatched junction nucleotides: 7. The CDR3 contains 15 residues. From germline, CDR1 is SGHRS and CDR2 YFSETQ. In nucleotides, the CDR3 is TGCGCCAGCAGCTGGGCTAGCGGGGGGGCCAGTGAGCAGTTCTTC. This sequence encodes CASSWASGGASEQFF.

J is TRBJ2-2 and V is TRBV10-3, with D perhaps TRBD1 (6 bases). Germline values: CDR1 ENHRY, CDR2 SYGVKD. Trimming cost V 3 bases and J 6 bases, with 11 bases left between them. The CDR3 totals 14 residues. The chain's CDR3 is CAISEEGVPGELFF. The DNA for the CDR3 is TGTGCCATCAGTGAAGAGGGGGTGCCCGGGGAGCTGTTTTTT.

This clonotype has just a few counts. The chain is built from TRBV11-2 and TRBJ1-1; perhaps TRBD1 as D (5 bases). The CDR3 loop spans 17 amino acids. CDR1 and CDR2 (germline): SGHAT, FQNNGV. V gave up 5 bases and J gave up 0 bases, with 19 bases separating them. The DNA of the CDR3 is TGTGCCAGCAGCCCCTGGGGCAGCCGAATCATGAACACTGAAGCTTTCTTT. Translating it yields CASSPWGSRIMNTEAFF.

This clonotype was picked up a small number of times. The chain combines TRBV12-3 or TRBV12-4 with TRBJ1-2; possibly TRBD1 for D (5 bases). CDR3 size: 16 residues. V was pared by 5 bases and J by 1 base, with 17 bases between. In nucleotides, the CDR3 is TGTGCCAGCAGTCCCCAGGGACTCTTACTTAACTATGGCTACACCTTC. Translation gives CASSPQGLLLNYGYTF.

The chain links TRBV7-2 to TRBJ2-3; the D gene is possibly TRBD2 (6 bases). Looked up from germline, CDR1 is SGHTA and CDR2 is FQGNSA. This CDR3 comprises 15 residues. Trimming took 5 bases from V and 7 from J, leaving 19 bases between them. CDR3 nucleotide sequence: TGTGCCAGCAGCCCCAGGGCGGGAAGCGCAAATACGCAGTATTTT. This translates into CASSPRAGSANTQYF.

The table lists this clonotype with a few counts. This chain joins TRBV7-9 and TRBJ2-7, with a tentative D call TRBD1 (5 bases). Trimming pared 3 bases from V and 5 bases from J, leaving 11 bases between. The CDR3 covers 13 residues. The V gene's germline CDR1 is SEHNR and CDR2 FQNEAQ (reference sequence). The CDR3 region has the DNA TGTGCCAGCAGCTTCTTTCAGGGCCACGAGCAGTACTTC. Encoded protein: CASSFFQGHEQYF. The complete variable domain, with remaining parts taken from reference TRBV7-9 and TRBJ2-7, reads DTGVSQNPRHKITKRGQNVTFRCDPISEHNRLYWYRQTLGQGPEFLTYFQNEAQLEKSRLLSDRFSAERPKGSFSTLEIQRTEQGDSAMYLCASSFFQGHEQYFGPGTRLTVT.

The chain employs TRBV20-1 and TRBJ2-7, with a tentative D call TRBD2 (5 bases). Trimming left V 6 bases short and J 2 bases short, with 11 bases between. The CDR3 runs 12 residues. Germline values: CDR1 DFQATT, CDR2 SNEGSKA (reference sequence). In DNA, the CDR3 is TGCAGTGCCGGAGTACTAGCCTACGAGCAGTACTTC. Protein product: CSAGVLAYEQYF.

The chain joins TRBV20-1 to TRBJ2-4; the D call may be TRBD1 or TRBD2 (5 bases each). The CDR3 is 15 amino acids. Between the trimmed V and J ends, which lost 6 bases and 0 bases, there was a span of 15 bases. The germline V gene encodes CDR1 DFQATT and CDR2 SNEGSKA (reference sequence). This CDR3 is CSALGDLKAKNIQYF. The DNA for the CDR3 is TGCAGTGCCTTGGGGGACCTCAAAGCCAAAAACATTCAGTACTTC.

The chain employs TRBV6-2 or TRBV6-3 and TRBJ2-5; D is undetermined. The CDR3 spans 15 residues. Germline assignment: CDR1 MNHEY and CDR2 SVGEGT. Between the trimmed V and J ends, which lost 2 bases and 5 bases, there was a span of 15 bases. CDR3 in amino acids: CASSYTEAVRETQYF. The CDR3 coding sequence is TGTGCCAGCAGTTACACAGAGGCAGTTCGCGAGACCCAGTACTTC.